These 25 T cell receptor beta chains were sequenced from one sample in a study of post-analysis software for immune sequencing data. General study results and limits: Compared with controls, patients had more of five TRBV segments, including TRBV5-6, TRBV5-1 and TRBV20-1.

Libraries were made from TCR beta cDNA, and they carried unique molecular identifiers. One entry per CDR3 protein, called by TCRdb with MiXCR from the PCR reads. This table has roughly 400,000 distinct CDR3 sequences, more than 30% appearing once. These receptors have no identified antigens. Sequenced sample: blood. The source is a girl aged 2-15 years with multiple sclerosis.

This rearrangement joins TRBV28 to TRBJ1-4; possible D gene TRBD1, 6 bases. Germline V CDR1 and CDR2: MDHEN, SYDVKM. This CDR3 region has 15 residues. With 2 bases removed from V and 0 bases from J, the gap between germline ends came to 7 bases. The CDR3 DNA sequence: TGTGCCAGCAGTTTAAGGGGGGCAACTAATGAAAAACTGTTTTTT. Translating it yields CASSLRGATNEKLFF.

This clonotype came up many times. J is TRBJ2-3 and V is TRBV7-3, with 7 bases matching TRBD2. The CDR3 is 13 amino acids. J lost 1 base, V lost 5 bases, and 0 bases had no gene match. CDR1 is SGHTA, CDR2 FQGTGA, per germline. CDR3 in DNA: TGTGCCAGCAGCACTAGCGGCACAGATACGCAGTATTTT. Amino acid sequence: CASSTSGTDTQYF.

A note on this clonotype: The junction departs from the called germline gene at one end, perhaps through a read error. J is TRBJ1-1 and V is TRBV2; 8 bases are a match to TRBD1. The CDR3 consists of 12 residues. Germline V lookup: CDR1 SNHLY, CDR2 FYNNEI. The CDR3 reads CASNRGNSEAFF. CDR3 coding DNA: TGTGCCAGCAACAGGGGGAACAGTGAAGCTTTCTTT.

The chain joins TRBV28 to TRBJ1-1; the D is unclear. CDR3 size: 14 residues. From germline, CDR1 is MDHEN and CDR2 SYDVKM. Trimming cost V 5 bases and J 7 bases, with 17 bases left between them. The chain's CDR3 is CASSVIYGEIEAFF. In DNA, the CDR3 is TGTGCCAGCAGTGTAATTTACGGGGAGATTGAAGCTTTCTTT.

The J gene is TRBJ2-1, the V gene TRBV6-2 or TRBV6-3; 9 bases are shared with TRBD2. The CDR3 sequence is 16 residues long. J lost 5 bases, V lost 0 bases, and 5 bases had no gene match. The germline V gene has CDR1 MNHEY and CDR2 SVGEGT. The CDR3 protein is CASSYSLAGVDNEQFF. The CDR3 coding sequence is TGTGCCAGCAGTTACTCGTTAGCGGGAGTGGACAATGAGCAGTTCTTC.

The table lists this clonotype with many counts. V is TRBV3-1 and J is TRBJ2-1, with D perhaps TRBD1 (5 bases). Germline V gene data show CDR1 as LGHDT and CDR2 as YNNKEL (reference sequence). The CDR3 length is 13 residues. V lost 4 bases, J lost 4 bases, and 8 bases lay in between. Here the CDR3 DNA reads TGTGCCAGCAGCCGCGACAGATACAATGAGCAGTTCTTC. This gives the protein CASSRDRYNEQFF.

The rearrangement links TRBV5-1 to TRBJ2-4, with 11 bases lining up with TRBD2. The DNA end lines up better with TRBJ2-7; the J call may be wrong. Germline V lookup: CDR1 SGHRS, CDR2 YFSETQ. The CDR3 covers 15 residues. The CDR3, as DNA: TGCGCCAGCAGCTTACCGGGACTAGCGGTCTACGAGCAGTACTTC. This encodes CASSLPGLAVYEQYF.

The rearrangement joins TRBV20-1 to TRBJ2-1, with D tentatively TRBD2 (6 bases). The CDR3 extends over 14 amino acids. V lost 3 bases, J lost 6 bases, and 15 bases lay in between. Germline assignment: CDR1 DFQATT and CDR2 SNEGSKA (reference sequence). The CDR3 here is CSASGGLILNEQFF. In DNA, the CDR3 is TGCAGTGCTAGCGGGGGACTTATTCTCAATGAGCAGTTCTTC.

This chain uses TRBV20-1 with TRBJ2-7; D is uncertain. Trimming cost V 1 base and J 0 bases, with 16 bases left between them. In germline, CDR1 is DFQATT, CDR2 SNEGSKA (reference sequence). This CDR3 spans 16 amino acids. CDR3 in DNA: TGCAGTGCTAGAGGGAACAGCTTCTCTTCCTCCTACGAGCAGTACTTC. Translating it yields CSARGNSFSSSYEQYF.

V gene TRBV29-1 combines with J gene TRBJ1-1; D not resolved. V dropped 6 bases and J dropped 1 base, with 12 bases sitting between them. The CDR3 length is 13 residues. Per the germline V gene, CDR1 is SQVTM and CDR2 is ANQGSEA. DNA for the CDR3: TGCAGCGTACAACGTGGCCGGAACACTGAAGCTTTCTTT. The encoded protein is CSVQRGRNTEAFF.

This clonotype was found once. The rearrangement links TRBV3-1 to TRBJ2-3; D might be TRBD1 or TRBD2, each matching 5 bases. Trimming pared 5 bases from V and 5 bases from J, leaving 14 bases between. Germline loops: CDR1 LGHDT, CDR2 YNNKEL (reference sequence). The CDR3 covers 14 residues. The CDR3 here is CASSWDRAGDTQYF. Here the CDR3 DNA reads TGTGCCAGCAGCTGGGACCGGGCCGGAGATACGCAGTATTTT.

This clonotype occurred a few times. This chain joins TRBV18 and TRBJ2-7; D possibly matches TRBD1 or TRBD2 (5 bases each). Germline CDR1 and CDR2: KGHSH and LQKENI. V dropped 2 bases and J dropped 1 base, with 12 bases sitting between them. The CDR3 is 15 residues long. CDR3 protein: CASSPGGSLSYEQYF. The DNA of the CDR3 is TGTGCCAGCTCACCAGGGGGATCCCTGTCCTACGAGCAGTACTTC.

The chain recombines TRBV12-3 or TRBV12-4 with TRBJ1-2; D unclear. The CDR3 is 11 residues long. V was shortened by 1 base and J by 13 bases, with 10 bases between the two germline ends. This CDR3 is CASSLGEVGTF. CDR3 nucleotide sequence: TGTGCCAGCAGTTTAGGGGAGGTCGGCACCTTC.

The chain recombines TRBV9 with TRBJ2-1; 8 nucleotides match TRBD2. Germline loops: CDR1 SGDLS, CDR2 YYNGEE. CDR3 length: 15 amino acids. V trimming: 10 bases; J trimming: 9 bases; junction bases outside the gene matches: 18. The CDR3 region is CAASTSGELWGEQFF. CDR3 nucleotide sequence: TGTGCCGCGAGCACTAGCGGAGAGTTATGGGGTGAGCAGTTCTTC.

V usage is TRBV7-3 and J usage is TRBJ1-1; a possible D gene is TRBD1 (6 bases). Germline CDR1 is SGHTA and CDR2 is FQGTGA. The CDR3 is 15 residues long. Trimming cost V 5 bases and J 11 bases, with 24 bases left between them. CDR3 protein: CASSTNPGGPGGAFF. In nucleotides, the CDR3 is TGTGCCAGCAGCACAAACCCCGGGGGGCCTGGAGGCGCTTTCTTT.

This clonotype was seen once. This CDR3 is CASSQQGRSYNEQFF. The CDR3 nucleotides read TGTGCCAGCAGCCAACAGGGGAGGTCCTACAATGAGCAGTTCTTC. V gene TRBV7-2 combines with J gene TRBJ2-1, with D possibly TRBD1 on 7 matching bases. The CDR3 runs 15 residues. With 5 bases removed from V and 1 base from J, the gap between germline ends came to 12 bases. Per germline, CDR1 SGHTA and CDR2 FQGNSA.

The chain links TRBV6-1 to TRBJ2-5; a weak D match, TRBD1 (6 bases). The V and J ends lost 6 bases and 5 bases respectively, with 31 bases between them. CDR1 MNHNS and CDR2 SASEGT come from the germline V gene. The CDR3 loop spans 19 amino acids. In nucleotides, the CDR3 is TGTGCCAGCAGGCACCCTCGCGGATGGGGGCAACCGTTTTCGGAGACCCAGTACTTC. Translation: CASRHPRGWGQPFSETQYF.

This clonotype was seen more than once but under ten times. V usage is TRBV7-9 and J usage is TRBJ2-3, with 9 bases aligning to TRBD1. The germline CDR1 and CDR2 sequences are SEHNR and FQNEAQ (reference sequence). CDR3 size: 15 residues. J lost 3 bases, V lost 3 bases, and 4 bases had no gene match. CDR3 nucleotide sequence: TGTGCCAGCAGCTTGTCGGGACAGGGAACAGATACGCAGTATTTT. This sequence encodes CASSLSGQGTDTQYF.

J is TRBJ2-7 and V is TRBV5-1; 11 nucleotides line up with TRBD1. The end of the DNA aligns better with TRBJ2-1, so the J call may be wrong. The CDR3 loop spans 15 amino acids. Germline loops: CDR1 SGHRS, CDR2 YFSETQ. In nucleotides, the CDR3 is TGCGCCAGCAGCGGACAGGGGGCACCAAGGAATGAGCAGTTCTTC. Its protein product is CASSGQGAPRNEQFF.

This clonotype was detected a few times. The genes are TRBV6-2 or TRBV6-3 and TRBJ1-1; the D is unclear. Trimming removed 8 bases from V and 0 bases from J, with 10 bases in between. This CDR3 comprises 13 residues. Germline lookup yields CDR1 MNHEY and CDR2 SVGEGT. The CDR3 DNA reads TGTGCCAGCCATGACCCATTGAACACTGAAGCTTTCTTT. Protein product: CASHDPLNTEAFF.

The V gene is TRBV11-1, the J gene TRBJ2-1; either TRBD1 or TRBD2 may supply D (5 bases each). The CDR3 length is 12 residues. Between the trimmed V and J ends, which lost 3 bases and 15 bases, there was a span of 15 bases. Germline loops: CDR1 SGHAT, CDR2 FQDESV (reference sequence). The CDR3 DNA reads TGTGCCAGCAGCTTTGGGGGTACCAACCGGTTCTTC. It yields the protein CASSFGGTNRFF.

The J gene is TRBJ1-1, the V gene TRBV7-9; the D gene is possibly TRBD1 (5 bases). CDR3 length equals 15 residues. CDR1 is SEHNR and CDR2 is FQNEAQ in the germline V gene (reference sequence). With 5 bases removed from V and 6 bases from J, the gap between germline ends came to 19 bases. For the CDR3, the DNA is TGTGCCAGCAGCCCCCCTACTTCCATGGGGGCTGAAGCTTTCTTT. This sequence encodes CASSPPTSMGAEAFF.

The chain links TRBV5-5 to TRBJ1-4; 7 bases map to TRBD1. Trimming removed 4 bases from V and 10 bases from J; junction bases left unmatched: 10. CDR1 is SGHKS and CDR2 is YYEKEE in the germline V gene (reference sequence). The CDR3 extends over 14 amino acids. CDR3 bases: TGTGCCAGCAGCCTTAGGACAGGAGGGGGAAAACTGTTTTTT. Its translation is CASSLRTGGGKLFF.

The CDR3 coding sequence is TGTGCCAGCAGCTTGGGACAGTCAGAGTTTTTT. This translates into CASSLGQSEFF. The chain uses TRBV5-6 and TRBJ1-4; possible D gene TRBD1, 5 bases. Germline V gives CDR1 SGHDT, CDR2 YYEEEE. The CDR3 extends over 11 amino acids. V dropped 0 bases and J dropped 16 bases, with 10 bases sitting between them.

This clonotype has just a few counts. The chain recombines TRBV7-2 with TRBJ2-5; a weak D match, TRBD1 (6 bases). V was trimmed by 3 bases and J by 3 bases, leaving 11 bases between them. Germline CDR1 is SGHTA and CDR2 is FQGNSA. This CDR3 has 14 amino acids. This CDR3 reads CASSFTGTKETQYF. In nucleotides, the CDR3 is TGTGCCAGCAGCTTTACCGGGACAAAAGAGACCCAGTACTTC.